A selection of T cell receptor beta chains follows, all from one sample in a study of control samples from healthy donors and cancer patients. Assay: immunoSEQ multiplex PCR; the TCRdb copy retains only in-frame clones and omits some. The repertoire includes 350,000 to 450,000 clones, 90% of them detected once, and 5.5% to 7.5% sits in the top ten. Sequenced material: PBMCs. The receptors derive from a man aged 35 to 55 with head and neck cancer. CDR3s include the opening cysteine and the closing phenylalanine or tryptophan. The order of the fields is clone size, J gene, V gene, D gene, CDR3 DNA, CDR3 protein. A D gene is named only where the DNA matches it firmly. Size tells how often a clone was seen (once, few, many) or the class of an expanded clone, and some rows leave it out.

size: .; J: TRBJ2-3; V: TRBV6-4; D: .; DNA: TGTGCCAGCAGCGACGGGACCGGAAGCACAGATACGCAGTATTTT; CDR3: CASSDGTGSTDTQYF
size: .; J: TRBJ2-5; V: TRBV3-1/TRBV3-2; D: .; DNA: TGTGCCAGCAGCCAAGTAGGGGGTGGGGTCCAAGAGACCCAGTACTTC; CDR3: CASSQVGGGVQETQYF
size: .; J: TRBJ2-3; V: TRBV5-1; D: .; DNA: TGCGCCAGCAGCTTGCTGGACAGCCTCACAGATACGCAGTATTTT; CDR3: CASSLLDSLTDTQYF
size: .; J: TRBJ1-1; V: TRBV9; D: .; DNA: TGTGCCAGCAGCGTAGGGGACGGGAGCAACACTGAAGCTTTCTTT; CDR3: CASSVGDGSNTEAFF
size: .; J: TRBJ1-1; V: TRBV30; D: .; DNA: TGTGCCTGGAGTGCGACGGGGCCACGGGGCACTGAAGCTTTCTTT; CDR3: CAWSATGPRGTEAFF
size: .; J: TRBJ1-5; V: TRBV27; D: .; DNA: TGTGCCAGCAGTTACAGGGCGATCGGCAATCAGCCCCAGCATTTT; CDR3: CASSYRAIGNQPQHF
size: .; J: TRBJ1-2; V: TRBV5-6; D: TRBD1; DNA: TGTGCCAGCAGCTGGGGACAGGGGAATGGCTACACCTTC; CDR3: CASSWGQGNGYTF
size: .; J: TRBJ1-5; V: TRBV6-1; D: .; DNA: TGTGCCAGCAGTGAAGTGGGGGGGAGCAATCAGCCCCAGCATTTT; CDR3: CASSEVGGSNQPQHF
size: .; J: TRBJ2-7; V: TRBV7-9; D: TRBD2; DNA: TGTGCCAGCAGCTTGGGGGTAGCGGGGGAAACCTACGAGCAGTACTTC; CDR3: CASSLGVAGETYEQYF
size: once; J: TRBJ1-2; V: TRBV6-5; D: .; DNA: TGTGCCAGCGGGCCTCCTAGAGTCACAAAATTATTGACCTTC; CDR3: CASGPPRVTKLLTF
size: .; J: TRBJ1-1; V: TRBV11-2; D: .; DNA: TGTGCCAGCAGCTTCGATTGGAACACTGAAGCTTTCTTT; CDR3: CASSFDWNTEAFF
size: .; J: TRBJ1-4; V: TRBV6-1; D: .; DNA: TGTGCCAGCAGTGAAGCGAGGCAGACTAATGAAAAACTGTTTTTT; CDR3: CASSEARQTNEKLFF
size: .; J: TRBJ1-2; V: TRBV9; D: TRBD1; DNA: TGTGCCAGCAGCGTAGTGGGACAGGGAGGGGGTGGCTACACCTTC; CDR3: CASSVVGQGGGGYTF
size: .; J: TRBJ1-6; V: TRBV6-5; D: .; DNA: TGTGCCAGCAGTTACTTACTAGGGGATTCACCCCTCCACTTT; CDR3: CASSYLLGDSPLHF
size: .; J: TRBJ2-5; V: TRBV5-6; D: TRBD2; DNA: TGTGCCACCGCGGGGGGGCCTTACCAAGAGACCCAGTACTTC; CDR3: CATAGGPYQETQYF
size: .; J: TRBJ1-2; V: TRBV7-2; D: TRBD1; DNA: TGTGCCAGCAGCCAAAGGGGGGGACAGATCTATGGCTACACCTTC; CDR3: CASSQRGGQIYGYTF
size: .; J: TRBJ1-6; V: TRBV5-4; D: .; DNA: TGTGCCAGCAGCCCCGTGGGCAGGGATTCACCCCTCCACTTT; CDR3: CASSPVGRDSPLHF